The T cell receptor (beta chain) described here comes from a study of T cells after yellow fever vaccination. The authors made TCR cDNA by 5'RACE template switching, adding a universal primer site and UMIs. TCRdb reanalysed the 5' RACE reads using MiXCR and keeps one entry per CDR3 protein. The data contain approximately 580,000 distinct CDR3 sequences, roughly a sixth of them singletons. The CDR3 covers 14 residues. V gave up 7 bases and J gave up 3 bases, with 15 bases separating them. This clonotype was observed a handful of times. The TCR was taken from a young man who received the YFV17D yellow fever vaccine. This sample comprised PBMCs, obtained about 5 days after the first yellow fever vaccination. The V call is TRBV12-3 or TRBV12-4, the J call TRBJ1-1; D gene ambiguous. DNA of the CDR3: TGTGCCAGCACCCTCGGCGGGGTGCACACTGAAGCTTTCTTT. It codes for CASTLGGVHTEAFF.